This section outlines one T cell receptor beta chain sequence together with its context. What it binds is not known. The data originate from a study of cytomegalovirus exposure and HLA in healthy donors. The CDR3 sequence is 13 residues long. Looked up from germline, CDR1 is MNHNS and CDR2 is SASEGT. J lost 8 bases, V lost 7 bases, and 9 bases had no gene match. A multiplex PCR was run with 60 Vbeta primers and 13 Jbeta primers. Some clones are missing from TCRdb's copy, which holds only in-frame ones; the method was immunoSEQ multiplex PCR. The sample lists about 160,000 clones; under 80% were seen once. General study results and limits: Some V segments, TRBV6-2 and TRBV6-3 among them, were indistinguishable and were therefore excluded. A missense DCLRE1C variant was associated with V- and J-gene trimming of TCR beta chains in a later analysis, and an independent cohort replicated the association. A later analysis appeared to link common viral pathogens to several of the most significant clusters. It was reported that TCR beta sequences correctly inferred the HLA-A and HLA-B alleles for most subjects.

J is TRBJ1-2 and V is TRBV6-1, with 8 bases matching TRBD1. The receptor was derived from a man aged 40-49 years in good health and CMV-seronegative. The sequencing input was PBMCs. The chain's CDR3 is CASTSDRVGGYTF. CDR3 bases: TGTGCCAGCACTTCGGACAGGGTGGGGGGCTACACCTTC.